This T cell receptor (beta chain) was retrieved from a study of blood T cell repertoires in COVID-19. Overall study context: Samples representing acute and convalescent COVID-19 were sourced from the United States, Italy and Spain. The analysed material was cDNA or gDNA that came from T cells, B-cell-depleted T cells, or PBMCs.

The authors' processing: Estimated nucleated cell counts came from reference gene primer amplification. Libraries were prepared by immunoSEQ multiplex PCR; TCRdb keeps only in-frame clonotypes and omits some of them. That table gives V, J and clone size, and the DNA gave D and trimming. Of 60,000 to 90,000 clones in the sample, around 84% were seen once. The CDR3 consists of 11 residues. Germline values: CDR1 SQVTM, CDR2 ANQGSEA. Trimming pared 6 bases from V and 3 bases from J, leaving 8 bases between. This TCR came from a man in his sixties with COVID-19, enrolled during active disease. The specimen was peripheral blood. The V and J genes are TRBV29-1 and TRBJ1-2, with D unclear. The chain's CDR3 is CSVLRDYGYTF. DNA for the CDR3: TGCAGCGTGCTCCGGGACTATGGCTACACCTTC.